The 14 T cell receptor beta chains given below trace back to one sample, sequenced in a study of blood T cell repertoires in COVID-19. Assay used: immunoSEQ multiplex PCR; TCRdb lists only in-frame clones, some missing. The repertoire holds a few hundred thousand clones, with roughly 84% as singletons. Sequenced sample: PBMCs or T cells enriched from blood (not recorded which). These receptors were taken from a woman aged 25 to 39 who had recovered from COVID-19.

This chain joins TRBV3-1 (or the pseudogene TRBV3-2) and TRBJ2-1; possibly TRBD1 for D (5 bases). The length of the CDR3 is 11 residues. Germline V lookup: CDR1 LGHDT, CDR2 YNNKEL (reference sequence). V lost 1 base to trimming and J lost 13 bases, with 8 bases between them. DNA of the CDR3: TGTGCCAGCAGCCAAGGGGGCAGCCAGTTCTTC. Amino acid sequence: CASSQGGSQFF.

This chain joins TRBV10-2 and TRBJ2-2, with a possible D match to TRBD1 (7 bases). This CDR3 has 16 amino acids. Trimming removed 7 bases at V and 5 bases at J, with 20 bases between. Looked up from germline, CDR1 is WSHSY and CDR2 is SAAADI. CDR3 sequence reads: CASILRDRAPTGELFF. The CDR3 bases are TGCGCCAGCATCCTGCGGGACAGAGCACCTACCGGGGAGCTGTTTTTT.

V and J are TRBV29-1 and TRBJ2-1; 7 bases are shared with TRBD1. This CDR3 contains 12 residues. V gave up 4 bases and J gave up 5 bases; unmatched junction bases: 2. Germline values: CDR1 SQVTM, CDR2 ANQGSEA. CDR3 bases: TGCAGCGTTGCGACAGGGAACAATGAGCAGTTCTTC. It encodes CSVATGNNEQFF.

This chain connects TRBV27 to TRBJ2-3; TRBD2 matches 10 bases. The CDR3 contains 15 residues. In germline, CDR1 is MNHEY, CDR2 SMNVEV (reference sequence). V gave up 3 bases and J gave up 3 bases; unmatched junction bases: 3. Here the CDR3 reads CASSLLAGATDTQYF. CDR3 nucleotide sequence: TGTGCCAGCAGTTTGCTAGCGGGAGCGACAGATACGCAGTATTTT.

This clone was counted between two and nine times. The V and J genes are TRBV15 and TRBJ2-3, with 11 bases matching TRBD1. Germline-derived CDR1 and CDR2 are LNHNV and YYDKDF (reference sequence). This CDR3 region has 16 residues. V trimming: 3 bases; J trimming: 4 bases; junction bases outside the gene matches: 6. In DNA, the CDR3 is TGTGCCACCAGCAGCTTACCGGGACAGGGGGCAGATACGCAGTATTTT. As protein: CATSSLPGQGADTQYF.

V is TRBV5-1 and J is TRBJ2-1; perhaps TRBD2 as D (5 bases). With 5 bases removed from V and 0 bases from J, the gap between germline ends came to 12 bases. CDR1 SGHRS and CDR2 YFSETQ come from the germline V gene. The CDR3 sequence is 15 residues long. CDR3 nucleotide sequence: TGCGCCAGCAGGTTCGGGGATAGCTCCTACAATGAGCAGTTCTTC. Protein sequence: CASRFGDSSYNEQFF.

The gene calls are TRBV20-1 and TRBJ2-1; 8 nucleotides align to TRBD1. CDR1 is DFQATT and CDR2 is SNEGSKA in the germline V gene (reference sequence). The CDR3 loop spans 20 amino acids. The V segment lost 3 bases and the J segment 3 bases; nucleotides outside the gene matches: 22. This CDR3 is CSASSVGIQGGKVGYNEQFF. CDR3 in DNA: TGCAGTGCTAGTTCCGTGGGTATACAGGGGGGTAAGGTAGGCTACAATGAGCAGTTCTTC.

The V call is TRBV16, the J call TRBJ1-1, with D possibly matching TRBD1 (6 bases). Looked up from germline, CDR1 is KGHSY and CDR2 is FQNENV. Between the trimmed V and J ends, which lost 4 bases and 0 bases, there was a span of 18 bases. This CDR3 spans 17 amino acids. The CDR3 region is CASSPRGGRLLNTEAFF. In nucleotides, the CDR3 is TGTGCCAGCAGCCCCAGGGGTGGCAGACTTCTGAACACTGAAGCTTTCTTT.

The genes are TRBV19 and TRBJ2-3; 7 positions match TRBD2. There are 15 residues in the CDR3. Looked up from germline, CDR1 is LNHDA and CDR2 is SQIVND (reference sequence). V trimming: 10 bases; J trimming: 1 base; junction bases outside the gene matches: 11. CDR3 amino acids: CATTPPRGGTDTQYF. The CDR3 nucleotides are TGTGCCACTACCCCCCCCCGGGGGGGCACAGATACGCAGTATTTT.

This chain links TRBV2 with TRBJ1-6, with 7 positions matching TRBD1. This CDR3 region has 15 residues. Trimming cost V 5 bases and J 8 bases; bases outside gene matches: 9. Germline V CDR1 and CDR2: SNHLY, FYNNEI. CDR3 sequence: CASSPPGTVDSPLHF. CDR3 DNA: TGTGCCAGCAGTCCCCCCGGGACAGTTGATTCACCCCTCCACTTT. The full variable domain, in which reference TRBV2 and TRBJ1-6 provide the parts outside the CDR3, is EPEVTQTPSHQVTQMGQEVILRCVPISNHLYFYWYRQILGQKVEFLVSFYNNEISEKSEIFDDQFSVERPDGSNFTLKIRSTKLEDSAMYFCASSPPGTVDSPLHFGNGTRLTVT.

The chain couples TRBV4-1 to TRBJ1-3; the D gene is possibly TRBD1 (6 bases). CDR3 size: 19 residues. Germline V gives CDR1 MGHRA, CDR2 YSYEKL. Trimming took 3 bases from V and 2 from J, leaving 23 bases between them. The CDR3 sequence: CASSHGAQGRVSAGNTIYF. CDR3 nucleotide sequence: TGCGCCAGCAGCCATGGGGCACAGGGACGCGTCTCAGCTGGAAACACCATATATTTT.

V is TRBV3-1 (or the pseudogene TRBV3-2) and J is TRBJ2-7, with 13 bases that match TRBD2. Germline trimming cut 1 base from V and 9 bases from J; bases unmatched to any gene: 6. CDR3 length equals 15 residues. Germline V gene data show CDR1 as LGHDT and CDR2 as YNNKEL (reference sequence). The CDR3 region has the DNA TGTGCCAGCAGCCAAGCACTAGCGGGGGGGCGGGTGCAGTACTTC. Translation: CASSQALAGGRVQYF.

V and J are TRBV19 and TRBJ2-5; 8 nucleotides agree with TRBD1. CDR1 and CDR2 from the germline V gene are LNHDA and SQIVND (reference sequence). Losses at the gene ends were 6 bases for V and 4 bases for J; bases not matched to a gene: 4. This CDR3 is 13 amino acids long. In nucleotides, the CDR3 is TGTGCCAGTAGCAGGGGGCGCGTAGAGACCCAGTACTTC. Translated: CASSRGRVETQYF.

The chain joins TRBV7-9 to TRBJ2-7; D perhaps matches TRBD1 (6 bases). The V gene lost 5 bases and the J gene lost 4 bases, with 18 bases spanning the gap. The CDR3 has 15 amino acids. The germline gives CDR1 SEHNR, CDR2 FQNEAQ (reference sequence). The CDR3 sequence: CASSPWGQGRYEQYF. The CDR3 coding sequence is TGTGCCAGCAGCCCCTGGGGGCAAGGAAGGTACGAGCAGTACTTC.